Sequencing of this T cell receptor (beta chain) was carried out in a study of prognosis after radiotherapy for stage I lung cancer. Study-wide results and limits: Median unique TCR clone counts of approximately 9,100 versus 7,200 showed a fall after stereotactic body radiation therapy. Diminished Shannon entropy following stereotactic body radiation therapy characterized patients who developed distant metastases.

In the case of this clonotype: Its antigen remains unidentified.

Germline V gene lookup returns CDR1 LNHDA and CDR2 SQIVND (reference sequence). The CDR3 is 14 amino acids. Trimming left V 4 bases short and J 0 bases short, with 9 bases between. Prior chemotherapy, radiotherapy and other malignancies were absent; CT and PET/CT showed node-negative disease. From genomic DNA, two-round multiplex PCR was used to amplify TCR beta CDR3. Gene-specific TRBV and TRBJ primers were used in PCR round one. TCRdb ran MiXCR on the multiplex PCR reads and lists one entry per CDR3 protein. The sample records about 36,000 distinct CDR3 sequences, 30% to 35% being singletons. The TCR comes from a donor over 45 with non-small cell lung cancer. The sequencing here drew on PBMCs, taken before or after stereotactic body radiation therapy (not recorded which). The genes are TRBV19 and TRBJ2-5; D uncertain. In nucleotides, the CDR3 is TGTGCCAGTAGTACACAAGGGTACCAAGAGACCCAGTACTTC. It specifies CASSTQGYQETQYF.